This T cell receptor beta chain was identified in a study of shared clonotypes between healthy human individuals. Assay runs were performed at deep level. Assay used: immunoSEQ multiplex PCR; TCRdb lists only in-frame clones, some missing. The repertoire holds about 680,000 clones, under 95% seen once, with 24% in the top ten. Germline CDR1 SEHNR, CDR2 FQNEAQ (reference sequence). The CDR3 spans 15 residues. V lost 4 bases and J lost 4; bases outside the gene matches: 8. The naive CD8 population came from CD45RO-negative cells selected for CCR7, without terminally differentiated effector memory CD45RA+ cells.

Sequencing was performed on naive CD8+ T cells sorted from blood. This sequence originates from a young man in good health. The chain employs TRBV7-9 and TRBJ2-5; TRBD2 matches at 8 bases. The CDR3 sequence: CASSSGEGTRETQYF. CDR3 coding DNA: TGTGCCAGCAGCTCCGGCGAAGGGACTAGAGAGACCCAGTACTTC.